The subject of this entry is one T cell receptor beta chain. The antigen is not known. The source of the sample is a study of shared clonotypes between healthy human individuals. Study-level points and caveats: The sampled material consisted only of blood, and tissue repertoires are likely to differ.

Evenly divided among several immunoSEQ plates was the genomic DNA of each subset. The team ran DNA from unsorted PBMCs on ten immunoSEQ deep assay plates for sequencing. Sequencing used immunoSEQ multiplex PCR; TCRdb keeps in-frame clones, though not all of them. Of about 560,000 clones in the sample, around three quarters were seen once. CDR1 and CDR2 from the germline V gene are MNHEY and SVGAGI. The CDR3 extends over 11 amino acids. Trimming removed 8 bases from V and 5 bases from J, with 6 bases in between. All of the donors resided in Nashville, Tennessee, and each was a Caucasian adult. The receptor comes from a woman between 35 and 50 years old in good health. Some clones in this sample may be carry-over from other donors' samples. The sample consisted of PBMCs. This rearrangement joins TRBV6-5 to TRBJ2-2, with no clear D. The CDR3 spells CASGPTGELFF. The DNA for the CDR3 is TGTGCCAGCGGTCCGACCGGGGAGCTGTTTTTT.